This T cell receptor beta chain was retrieved from a study of blood T cell repertoires in COVID-19. Study information: COVID-19 samples collected from the United States, Italy and Spain covered acute and convalescent phases. From T cells, B-cell-depleted T cells, or PBMCs came the material, which was cDNA or gDNA.

The ends were cut back, 6 bases at V and 5 bases at J, with 9 bases in the middle. Germline CDR1 and CDR2: SNHLY and FYNNEI. The length of the CDR3 is 12 residues. Sequencing was performed with immunoSEQ multiplex PCR; in TCRdb, only in-frame clones are kept and a portion is missing. The sample contains about 140,000 clones, roughly 83% of which appear only once. Ages ranged from about 18 to 100 years, with residence in around 24 US areas. Participants reported their clinical history, and cohort assignment relied on those reports. Material: PBMCs or T cells enriched from blood (not recorded which). This rearrangement joins TRBV2 to TRBJ2-3, with D possibly being TRBD2 (5 bases). The receptor was derived from a man aged 35 to 55 with acute COVID-19. In DNA, the CDR3 is TGTGCCAGCAGAACTAGTGGAGATACGCAGTATTTT. Translating it yields CASRTSGDTQYF.